This entry is about one T cell receptor (beta chain). These data come from a study of PD-1 blockade in mismatch repair-deficient tumors. Sequencing used immunoSEQ multiplex PCR; TCRdb keeps in-frame clones, though not all of them. The sample includes around 23,000 clones, 83% of them seen just once. This TCR derives from an adult with mismatch repair-deficient cancer. This material consisted of peripheral blood, taken 12 weeks after starting pembrolizumab.

CDR3 sequence: CASSARLTSTQETQYF. The CDR3 DNA sequence: TGTGCCAGCAGTGCGCGATTGACTAGCACCCAAGAGACCCAGTACTTC. The genes are TRBV25-1 and TRBJ2-5, with TRBD2 matching 7 bases. Germline-derived CDR1 and CDR2 are MGHDK and SYGVNS. This CDR3 contains 16 residues. V was pared by 4 bases and J by 1 base, with 9 bases of the junction left unmatched. The full variable domain, rest sourced from reference TRBV25-1 and TRBJ2-5, is EADIYQTPRYLVIGTGKKITLECSQTMGHDKMYWYQQDPGMELHLIHYSYGVNSTEKGDLSSESTVSRIRTEHFPLTLESARPSHTSQYLCASSARLTSTQETQYFGPGTRLLVL.